The T cell receptor (beta chain) under discussion was sequenced for a study of T-cell reconstitution after alpha-beta-depleted transplantation in children. Study-level results: At the one-year point after transplant, T-cell counts and TCRbeta diversity were found to come mostly from T cells that had been newly produced. Expanded graft clones, several hundred of them, were reportedly the source of alpha-beta T cells about two months after transplant.

The V gene lost 1 base and the J gene lost 10 bases, with 6 bases spanning the gap. CDR1 LGHNA and CDR2 YNFKEQ come from the germline V gene. The CDR3 extends over 11 amino acids. This clonotype was seen repeatedly, ten times or more. What it recognizes is unknown. Unique molecular identifiers were used to barcode this TCRbeta library. TCRdb re-derived calls from the PCR reads in MiXCR, one entry per CDR3 protein. The sample shows fewer than 250,000 distinct CDR3 sequences, 6.5% to 10% of them seen only once. Material: PBMCs, mostly from graft donor cells, obtained 180 days after TCRalphabeta/CD19-depleted stem cell transplant. This chain joins TRBV4-2 and TRBJ2-3; D is unresolved. The sequence was obtained from a male patient between 5 and 17 years old who had a stem cell transplant for acute lymphoblastic leukemia, so the T cells may come from the graft donor. The CDR3 spells CASSQGPSQYF. CDR3 DNA: TGTGCCAGCAGCCAAGGGCCTTCGCAGTATTTT.